The clone carrying this TCR beta chain has just a few counts. Repertoires were generated with immunoSEQ multiplex PCR, while TCRdb's copy carries only in-frame clones and drops some. Of some 11,000 clones detected, 70% to 85% appear once; the ten largest clones hold around 29%. This entry comes from a study of T cell clones after liver transplantation. Across the study: Samples came from ITN030ST, which attempted immunosuppression withdrawal within 2 years of liver transplantation. Post-transplant blood was tracked for graft-donor-reactive T cell clones identified in a pre-transplant mixed lymphocyte reaction.

Germline V CDR1 and CDR2: MGHRA, YSYEKL. There are 12 residues in the CDR3. V was clipped by 0 bases and J by 10 bases, with 9 bases between them. This TCR came from a human patient who received a liver transplant. Some of the T cells may derive from the graft donor. The specimen comprised CD8+ T cells from blood, sampled at the 22-month timepoint. V usage is TRBV4-1 and J usage is TRBJ1-1; the D gene is possibly TRBD1 (5 bases). Here the CDR3 reads CASSQDWRGAFF. The CDR3 nucleotides are TGCGCCAGCAGCCAAGATTGGAGGGGAGCTTTCTTT.